This T cell receptor beta chain was found in a study of T-cell reconstitution after alpha-beta-depleted transplantation in children. The CDR3 is 12 amino acids. Germline loops: CDR1 SGHNT, CDR2 YENEEA. V was clipped by 3 bases and J by 12 bases; unmatched bases: 4. Unique molecular identifiers were incorporated into the prepared TCRbeta library. TCRdb redid the calling of the PCR reads with MiXCR, one entry per CDR3 protein. The sample contains 780,000 or so distinct CDR3 sequences, under 20% of which appear only once. Whole-study results and caveats: There were some patients whose high TCRbeta diversity at day 60 came from surviving recipient T cells and thymic progenitors. The origin of alpha-beta T cells about two months after transplant was reportedly several hundred expanded graft clones. Hyperexpanded clones declined; after one year, newly produced T cells mostly supplied diversity.

This clonotype was recorded a few times. Antigen unknown. The genes are TRBV11-3 and TRBJ2-1; 8 bases agree with TRBD2. The material sequenced was PBMCs, mostly from graft donor cells, taken 360 days after TCRalphabeta/CD19-depleted stem cell transplant. This TCR was sampled from a male patient between 5 and 17 years old who had a stem cell transplant for acute lymphoblastic leukemia, so the T cells may come from the graft donor. CDR3 loop: CASSLSGSPQFF. The CDR3, as DNA: TGTGCCAGCAGCTTGAGCGGGAGTCCGCAGTTCTTC.